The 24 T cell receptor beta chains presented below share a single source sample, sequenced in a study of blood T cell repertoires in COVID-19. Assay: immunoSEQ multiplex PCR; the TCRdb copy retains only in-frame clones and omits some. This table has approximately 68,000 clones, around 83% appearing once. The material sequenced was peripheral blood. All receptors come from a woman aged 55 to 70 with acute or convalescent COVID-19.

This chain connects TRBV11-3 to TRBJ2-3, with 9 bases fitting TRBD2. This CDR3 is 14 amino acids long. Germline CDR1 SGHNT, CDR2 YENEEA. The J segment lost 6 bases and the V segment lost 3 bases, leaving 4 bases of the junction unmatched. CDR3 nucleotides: TGTGCCAGCAGCTTGGGACTAGCCAGTGATACGCAGTATTTT. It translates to CASSLGLASDTQYF.

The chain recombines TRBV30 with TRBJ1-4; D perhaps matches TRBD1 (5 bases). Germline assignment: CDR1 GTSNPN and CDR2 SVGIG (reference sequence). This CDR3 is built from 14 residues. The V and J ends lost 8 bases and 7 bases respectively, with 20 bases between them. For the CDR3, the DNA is TGTGCCACCGGAGGTCGGGGGTCCTCTGAAAAACTGTTTTTT. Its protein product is CATGGRGSSEKLFF.

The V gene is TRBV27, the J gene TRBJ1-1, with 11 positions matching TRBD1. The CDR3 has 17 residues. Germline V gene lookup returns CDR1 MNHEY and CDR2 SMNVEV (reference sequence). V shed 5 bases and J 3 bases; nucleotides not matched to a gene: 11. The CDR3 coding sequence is TGTGCCAGCAGTCCGCGGACAGGGGGCATAGTAGACACTGAAGCTTTCTTT. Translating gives CASSPRTGGIVDTEAFF.

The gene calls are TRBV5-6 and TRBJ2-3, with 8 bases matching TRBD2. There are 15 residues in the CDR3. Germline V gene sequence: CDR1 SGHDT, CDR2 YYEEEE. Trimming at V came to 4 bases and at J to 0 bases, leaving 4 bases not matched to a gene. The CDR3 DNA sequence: TGTGCCAGCAGCGGCAGCGGGGGTAGCACAGATACGCAGTATTTT. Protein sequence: CASSGSGGSTDTQYF.

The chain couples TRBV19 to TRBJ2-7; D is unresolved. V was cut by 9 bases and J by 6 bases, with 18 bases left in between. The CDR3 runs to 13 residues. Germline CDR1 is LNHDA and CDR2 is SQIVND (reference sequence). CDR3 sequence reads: CARLEQFIREQYF. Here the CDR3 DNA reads TGTGCCAGGCTAGAGCAGTTTATTCGCGAGCAGTACTTC.

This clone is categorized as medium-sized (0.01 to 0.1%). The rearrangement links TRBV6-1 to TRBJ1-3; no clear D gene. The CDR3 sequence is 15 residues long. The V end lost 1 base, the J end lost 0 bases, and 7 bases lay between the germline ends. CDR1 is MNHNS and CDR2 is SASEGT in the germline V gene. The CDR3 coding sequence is TGTGCCAGCAGTGAAGAGAGGGTCTCTGGAAACACCATATATTTT. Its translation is CASSEERVSGNTIYF.

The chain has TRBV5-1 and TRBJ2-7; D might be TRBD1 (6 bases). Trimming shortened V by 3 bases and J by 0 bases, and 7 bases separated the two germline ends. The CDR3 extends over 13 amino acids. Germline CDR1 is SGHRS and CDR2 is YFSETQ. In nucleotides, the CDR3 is TGCGCCAGCAGCTACAGGGACTCCTACGAGCAGTACTTC. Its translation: CASSYRDSYEQYF.

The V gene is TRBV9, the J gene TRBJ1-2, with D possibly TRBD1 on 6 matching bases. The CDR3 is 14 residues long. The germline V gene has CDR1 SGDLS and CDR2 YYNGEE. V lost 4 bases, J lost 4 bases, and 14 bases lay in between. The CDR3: CASSSYRDLYGYTF. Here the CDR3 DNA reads TGTGCCAGCAGCTCTTACAGGGACCTCTATGGCTACACCTTC.

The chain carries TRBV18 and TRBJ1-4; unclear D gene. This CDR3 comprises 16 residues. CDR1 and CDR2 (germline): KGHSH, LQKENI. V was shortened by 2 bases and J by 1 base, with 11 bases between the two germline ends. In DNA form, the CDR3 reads TGTGCCAGCTCACCAATATATCCTGTAACTAATGAAAAACTGTTTTTT. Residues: CASSPIYPVTNEKLFF.

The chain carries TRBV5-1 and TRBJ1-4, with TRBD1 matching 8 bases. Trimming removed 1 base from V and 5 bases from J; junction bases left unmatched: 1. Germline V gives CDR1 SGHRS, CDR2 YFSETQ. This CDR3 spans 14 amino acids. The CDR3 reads CASSLWTGNEKLFF. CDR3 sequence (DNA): TGCGCCAGCAGCTTGTGGACAGGGAATGAAAAACTGTTTTTT.

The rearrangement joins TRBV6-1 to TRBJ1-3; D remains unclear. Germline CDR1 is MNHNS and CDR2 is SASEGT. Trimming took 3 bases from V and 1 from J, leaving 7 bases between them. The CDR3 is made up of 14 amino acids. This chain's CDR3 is CASSDTRSGNTIYF. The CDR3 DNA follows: TGTGCCAGCAGTGATACGAGGTCTGGAAACACCATATATTTT.

CDR3 in DNA: TGTGCCAGCAGCCAAGATACCGGGACTAGTGGCACAGATACGCAGTATTTT. Residues: CASSQDTGTSGTDTQYF. This rearrangement joins TRBV3-1 (or the pseudogene TRBV3-2) to TRBJ2-3, with 8 bases lining up with TRBD2. Looked up from germline, CDR1 is LGHDT and CDR2 is YNNKEL (reference sequence). CDR3 length: 17 residues. Losses at the gene ends were 0 bases for V and 1 base for J; bases not matched to a gene: 6.

Here the CDR3 reads CASSARLAVGNEQFF. DNA for the CDR3: TGTGCCAGCAGCGCGCGACTAGCGGTCGGCAATGAGCAGTTCTTC. The rearrangement links TRBV3-1 (or the pseudogene TRBV3-2) to TRBJ2-1; 9 bases agree with TRBD2. The germline V gene encodes CDR1 LGHDT and CDR2 YNNKEL (reference sequence). CDR3 length: 15 residues. After removal of 5 bases from V and 6 bases from J, the junction contained 8 bases not matched to a gene.

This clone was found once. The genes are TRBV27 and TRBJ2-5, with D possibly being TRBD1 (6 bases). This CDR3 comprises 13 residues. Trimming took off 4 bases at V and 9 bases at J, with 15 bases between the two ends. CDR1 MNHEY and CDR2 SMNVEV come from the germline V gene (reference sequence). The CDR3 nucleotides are TGTGCCAGCAGTTATAGGGACAAAGGGTCCCAGTACTTC. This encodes CASSYRDKGSQYF.

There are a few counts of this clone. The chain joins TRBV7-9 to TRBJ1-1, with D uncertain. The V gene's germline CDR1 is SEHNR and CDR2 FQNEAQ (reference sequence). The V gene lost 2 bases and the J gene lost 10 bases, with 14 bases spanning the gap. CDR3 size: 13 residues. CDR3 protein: CASSLKTPAGAFF. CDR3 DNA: TGTGCCAGCAGCTTAAAAACTCCTGCAGGAGCTTTCTTT.

The CDR3 spells CASSQDHTGGYGYTF. The CDR3 DNA reads TGCGCCAGCAGCCAAGATCACACAGGGGGCTATGGCTACACCTTC. V gene TRBV4-1 combines with J gene TRBJ1-2, with 8 positions matching TRBD1. From germline, CDR1 is MGHRA and CDR2 YSYEKL. V was clipped by 0 bases and J by 4 bases; unmatched bases: 4. CDR3 length: 15 amino acids.

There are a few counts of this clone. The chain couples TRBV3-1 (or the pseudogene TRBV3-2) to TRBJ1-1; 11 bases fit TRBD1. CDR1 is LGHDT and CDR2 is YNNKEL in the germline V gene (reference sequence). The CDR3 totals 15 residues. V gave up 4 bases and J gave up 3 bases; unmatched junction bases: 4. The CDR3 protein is CASSRGQGAYTEAFF. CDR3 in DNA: TGTGCCAGCAGCCGAGGACAGGGGGCGTACACTGAAGCTTTCTTT.

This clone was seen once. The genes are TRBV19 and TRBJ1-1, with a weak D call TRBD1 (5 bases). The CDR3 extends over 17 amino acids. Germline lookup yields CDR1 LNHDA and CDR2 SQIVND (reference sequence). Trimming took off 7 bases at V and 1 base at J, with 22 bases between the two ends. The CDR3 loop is CASIPPMWGGKNTEAFF. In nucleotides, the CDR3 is TGTGCCAGTATTCCACCGATGTGGGGGGGGAAGAACACTGAAGCTTTCTTT.

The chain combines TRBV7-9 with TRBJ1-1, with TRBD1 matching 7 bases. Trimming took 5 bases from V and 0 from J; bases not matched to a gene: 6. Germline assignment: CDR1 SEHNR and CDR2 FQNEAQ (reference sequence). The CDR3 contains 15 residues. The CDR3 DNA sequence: TGTGCCAGCAGCCTGGCGGACAGGATGAACACTGAAGCTTTCTTT. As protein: CASSLADRMNTEAFF.

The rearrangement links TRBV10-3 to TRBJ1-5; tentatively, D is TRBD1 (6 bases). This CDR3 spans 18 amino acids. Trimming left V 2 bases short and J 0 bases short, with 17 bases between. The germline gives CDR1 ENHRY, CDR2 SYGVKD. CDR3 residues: CAISETLAGGLSNQPQHF. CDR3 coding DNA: TGTGCCATCAGTGAGACCTTGGCGGGGGGCCTTAGCAATCAGCCCCAGCATTTT.

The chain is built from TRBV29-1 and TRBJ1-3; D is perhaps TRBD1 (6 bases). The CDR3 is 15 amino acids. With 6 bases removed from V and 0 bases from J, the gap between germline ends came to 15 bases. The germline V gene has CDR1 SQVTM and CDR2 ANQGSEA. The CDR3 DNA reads TGCAGCGTCGGGGATACAGGGTACTCTGGAAACACCATATATTTT. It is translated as CSVGDTGYSGNTIYF.

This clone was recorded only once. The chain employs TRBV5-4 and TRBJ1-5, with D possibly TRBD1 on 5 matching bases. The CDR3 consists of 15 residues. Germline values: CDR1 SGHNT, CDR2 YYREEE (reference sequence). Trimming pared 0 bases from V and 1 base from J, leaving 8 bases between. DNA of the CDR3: TGTGCCAGCAGCTTGGAGCGGGGGAGCAATCAGCCCCAGCATTTT. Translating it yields CASSLERGSNQPQHF.

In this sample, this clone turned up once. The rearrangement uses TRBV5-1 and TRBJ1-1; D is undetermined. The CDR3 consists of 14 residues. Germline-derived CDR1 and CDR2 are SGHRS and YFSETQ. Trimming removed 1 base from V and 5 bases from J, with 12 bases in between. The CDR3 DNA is TGCGCCAGCAGCTTGAAGCTCCGGGGTACTGAAGCTTTCTTT. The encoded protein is CASSLKLRGTEAFF.

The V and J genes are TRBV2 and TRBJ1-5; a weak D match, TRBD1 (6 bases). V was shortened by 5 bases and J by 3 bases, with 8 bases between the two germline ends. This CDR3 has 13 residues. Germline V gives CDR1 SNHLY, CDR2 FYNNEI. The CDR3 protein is CASSRDTNQPQHF. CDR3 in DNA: TGTGCCAGCAGTCGGGACACCAATCAGCCCCAGCATTTT.